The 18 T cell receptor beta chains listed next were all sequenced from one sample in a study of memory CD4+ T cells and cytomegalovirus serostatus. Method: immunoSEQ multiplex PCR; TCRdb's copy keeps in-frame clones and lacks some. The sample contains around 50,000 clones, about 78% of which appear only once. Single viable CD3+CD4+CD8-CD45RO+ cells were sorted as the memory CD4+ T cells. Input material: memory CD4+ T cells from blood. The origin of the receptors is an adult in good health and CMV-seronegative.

CDR3 loop: CAWSVAGTSGNTIYF. The CDR3 DNA reads TGTGCCTGGAGTGTAGCAGGGACCTCTGGAAACACCATATATTTT. The chain recombines TRBV30 with TRBJ1-3; D is perhaps TRBD1 (5 bases). Per the germline V gene, CDR1 is GTSNPN and CDR2 is SVGIG (reference sequence). The CDR3 spans 15 residues. Trimming took 0 bases from V and 0 from J, leaving 9 bases between them. The variable domain in full, with the rest retrieved from reference TRBV30 and TRBJ1-3, is SQTIHQWPATLVQPVGSPLSLECTVEGTSNPNLYWYRQAAGRGLQLLFYSVGIGQISSEVPQNLSASRPQDRQFILSSKKLLLSDSGFYLCAWSVAGTSGNTIYFGEGSWLTVV.

The CDR3 bases are TGTGCCAGCAGTCCCACATGGACAGGGCAGAACACCGGGGAGCTGTTTTTT. This gives the protein CASSPTWTGQNTGELFF. The chain recombines TRBV28 with TRBJ2-2; TRBD1 aligns across 8 bases. The CDR3 consists of 17 residues. Looked up from germline, CDR1 is MDHEN and CDR2 is SYDVKM. Trimming cost V 5 bases and J 1 base; bases outside gene matches: 9. The variable domain in full, with the rest retrieved from reference TRBV28 and TRBJ2-2, is DVKVTQSSRYLVKRTGEKVFLECVQDMDHENMFWYRQDPGLGLRLIYFSYDVKMKEKGDIPEGYSVSREKKERFSLILESASTNQTSMYLCASSPTWTGQNTGELFFGEGSRLTVL.

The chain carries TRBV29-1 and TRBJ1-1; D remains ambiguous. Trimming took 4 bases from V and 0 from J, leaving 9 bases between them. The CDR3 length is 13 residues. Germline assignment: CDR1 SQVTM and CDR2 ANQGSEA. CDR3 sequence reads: CSVGTPMNTEAFF. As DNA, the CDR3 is TGCAGCGTTGGGACCCCTATGAACACTGAAGCTTTCTTT.

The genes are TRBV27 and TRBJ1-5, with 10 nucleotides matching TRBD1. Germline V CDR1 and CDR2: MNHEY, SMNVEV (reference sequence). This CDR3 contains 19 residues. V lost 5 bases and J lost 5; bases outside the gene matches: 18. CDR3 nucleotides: TGTGCCAGCAGTCCATACCAATGGGGGGACAGGGGATCGTATCAGCCCCAGCATTTT. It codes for CASSPYQWGDRGSYQPQHF.

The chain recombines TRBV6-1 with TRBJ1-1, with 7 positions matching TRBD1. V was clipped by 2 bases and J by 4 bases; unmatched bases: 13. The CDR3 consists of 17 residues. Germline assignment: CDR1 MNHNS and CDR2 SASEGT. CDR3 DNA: TGTGCCAGCAGTGAACTAGGAGGGGGCAGGTCTAGCACTGAAGCTTTCTTT. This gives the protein CASSELGGGRSSTEAFF.

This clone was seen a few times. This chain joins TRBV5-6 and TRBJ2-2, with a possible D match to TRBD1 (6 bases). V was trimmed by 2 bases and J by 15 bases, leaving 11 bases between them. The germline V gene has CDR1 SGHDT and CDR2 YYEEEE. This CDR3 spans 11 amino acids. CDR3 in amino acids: CASSFDRKMFF. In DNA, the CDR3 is TGTGCCAGCAGCTTTGACAGGAAGATGTTTTTT.

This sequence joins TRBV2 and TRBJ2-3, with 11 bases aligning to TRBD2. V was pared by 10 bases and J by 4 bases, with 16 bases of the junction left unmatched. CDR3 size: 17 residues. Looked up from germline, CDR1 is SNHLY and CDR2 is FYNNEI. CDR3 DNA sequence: TGTGCCACCCGTGACCTAGCGGGAGGAGTGGGGGCAGATACGCAGTATTTT. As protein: CATRDLAGGVGADTQYF.

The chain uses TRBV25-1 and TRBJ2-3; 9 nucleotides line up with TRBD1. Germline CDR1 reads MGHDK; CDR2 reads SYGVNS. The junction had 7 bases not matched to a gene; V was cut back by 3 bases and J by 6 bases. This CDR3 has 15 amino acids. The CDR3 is CASSDQTGGADTQYF. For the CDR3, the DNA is TGTGCCAGCAGTGATCAAACAGGGGGCGCGGATACGCAGTATTTT.

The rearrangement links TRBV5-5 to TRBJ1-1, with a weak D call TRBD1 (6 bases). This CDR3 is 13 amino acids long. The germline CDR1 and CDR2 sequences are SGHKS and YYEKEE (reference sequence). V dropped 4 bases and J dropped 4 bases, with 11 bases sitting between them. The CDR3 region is CASSIRGGTEAFF. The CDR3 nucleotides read TGTGCCAGCAGCATCAGGGGCGGCACTGAAGCTTTCTTT.

CDR3 amino acids: CASSLPQTYEQYF. For the CDR3, the DNA is TGTGCCAGCAGTTTGCCCCAAACCTACGAGCAGTACTTC. The V gene is TRBV28, the J gene TRBJ2-7, with no clear D. This CDR3 is 13 amino acids long. V was pared by 3 bases and J by 2 bases, with 8 bases between. CDR1 is MDHEN, CDR2 SYDVKM, per germline.

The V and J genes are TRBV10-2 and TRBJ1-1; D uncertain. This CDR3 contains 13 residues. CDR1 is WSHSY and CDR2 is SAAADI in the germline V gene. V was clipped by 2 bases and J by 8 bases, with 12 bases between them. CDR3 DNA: TGCGCCAGCAGTGAGGGACGGCTTGAGGAAGCTTTCTTT. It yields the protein CASSEGRLEEAFF.

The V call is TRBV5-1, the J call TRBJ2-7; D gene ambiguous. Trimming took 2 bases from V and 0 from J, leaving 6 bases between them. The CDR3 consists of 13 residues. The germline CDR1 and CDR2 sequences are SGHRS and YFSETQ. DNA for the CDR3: TGCGCCAGCAGCTTTCAGGTCTCCTACGAGCAGTACTTC. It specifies CASSFQVSYEQYF.

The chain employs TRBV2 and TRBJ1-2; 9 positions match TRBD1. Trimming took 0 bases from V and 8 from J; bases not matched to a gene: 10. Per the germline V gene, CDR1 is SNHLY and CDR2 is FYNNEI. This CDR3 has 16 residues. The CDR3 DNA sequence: TGTGCCAGCAGTGAAGCCGGCCCGACAGGGGGTGACGGCTACACCTTC. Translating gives CASSEAGPTGGDGYTF.

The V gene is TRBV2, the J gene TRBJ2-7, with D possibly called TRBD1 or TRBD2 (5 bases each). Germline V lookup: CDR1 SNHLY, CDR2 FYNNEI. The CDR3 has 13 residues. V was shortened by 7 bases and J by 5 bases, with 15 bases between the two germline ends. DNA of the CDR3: TGTGCCAGCAAAGGGACGAATTACAACGAGCAGTACTTC. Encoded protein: CASKGTNYNEQYF.

CDR3 nucleotide sequence: TGTGCCTGGAGTGTAGGACAGGGCATCTTCAAGTCTGGGGCCAACGTCCTGACTTTC. It yields the protein CAWSVGQGIFKSGANVLTF. The gene calls are TRBV30 and TRBJ2-6, with 8 bases identical to TRBD1. Trimming at V came to 0 bases and at J to 1 base, leaving 11 bases not matched to a gene. The germline gives CDR1 GTSNPN, CDR2 SVGIG (reference sequence). The CDR3 extends over 19 amino acids.

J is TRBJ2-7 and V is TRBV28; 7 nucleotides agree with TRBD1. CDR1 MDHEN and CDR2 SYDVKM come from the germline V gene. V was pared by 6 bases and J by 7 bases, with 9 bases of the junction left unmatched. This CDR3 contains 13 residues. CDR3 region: CASRRQGSGEQYF. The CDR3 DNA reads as TGTGCCAGCAGAAGACAGGGCTCCGGAGAGCAGTACTTC.

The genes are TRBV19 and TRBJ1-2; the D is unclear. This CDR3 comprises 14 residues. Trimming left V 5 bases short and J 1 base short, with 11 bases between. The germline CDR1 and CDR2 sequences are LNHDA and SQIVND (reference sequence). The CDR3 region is CASSGQILNYGYTF. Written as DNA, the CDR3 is TGTGCCAGTAGTGGGCAGATCCTTAACTATGGCTACACCTTC.

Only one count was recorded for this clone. CDR3 sequence (DNA): TGCGCCAGCAGCGCGGTAGGCGGATCAACTAATGAAAAACTGTTTTTT. Protein product: CASSAVGGSTNEKLFF. This chain connects TRBV5-1 to TRBJ1-4; D is unresolved. V dropped 4 bases and J dropped 0 bases, with 13 bases sitting between them. This CDR3 contains 16 residues. Germline V gene lookup returns CDR1 SGHRS and CDR2 YFSETQ.